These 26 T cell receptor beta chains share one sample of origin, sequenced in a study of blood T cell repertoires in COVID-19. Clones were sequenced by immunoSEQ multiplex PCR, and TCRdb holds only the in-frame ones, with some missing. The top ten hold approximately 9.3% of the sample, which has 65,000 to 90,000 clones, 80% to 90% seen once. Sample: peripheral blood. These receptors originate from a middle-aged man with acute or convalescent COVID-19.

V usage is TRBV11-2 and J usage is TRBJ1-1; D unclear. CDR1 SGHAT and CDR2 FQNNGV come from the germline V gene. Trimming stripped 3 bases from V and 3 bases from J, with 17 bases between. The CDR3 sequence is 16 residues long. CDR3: CASSLGLRNQDTEAFF. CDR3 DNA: TGTGCCAGCAGCTTGGGTCTCAGGAATCAGGACACTGAAGCTTTCTTT.

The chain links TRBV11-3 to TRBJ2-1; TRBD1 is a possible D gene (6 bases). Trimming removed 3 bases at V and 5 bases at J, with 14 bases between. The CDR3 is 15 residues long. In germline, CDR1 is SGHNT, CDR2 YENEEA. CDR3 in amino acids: CASSFRPQGNNEQFF. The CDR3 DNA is TGTGCCAGCAGCTTTCGTCCCCAGGGGAACAATGAGCAGTTCTTC.

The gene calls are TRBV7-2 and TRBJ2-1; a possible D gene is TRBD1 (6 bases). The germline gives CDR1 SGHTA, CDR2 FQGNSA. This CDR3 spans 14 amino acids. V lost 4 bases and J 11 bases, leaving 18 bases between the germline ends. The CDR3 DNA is TGTGCCAGCAGCTGGGTGGACAGTGGTCCGAAGCAGTTCTTC. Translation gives CASSWVDSGPKQFF.

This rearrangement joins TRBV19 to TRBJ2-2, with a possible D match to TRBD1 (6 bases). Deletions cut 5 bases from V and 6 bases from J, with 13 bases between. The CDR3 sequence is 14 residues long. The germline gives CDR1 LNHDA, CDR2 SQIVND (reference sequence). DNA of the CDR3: TGTGCCAGTAGTTCCCAGGGGCGGGCCGGGGAGCTGTTTTTT. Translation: CASSSQGRAGELFF.

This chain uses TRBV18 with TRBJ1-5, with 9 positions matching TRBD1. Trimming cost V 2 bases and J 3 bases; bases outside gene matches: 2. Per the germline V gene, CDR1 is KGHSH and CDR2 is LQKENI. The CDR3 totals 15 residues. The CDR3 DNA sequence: TGTGCCAGCTCACCAGGGACAGGGTTCAATCAGCCCCAGCATTTT. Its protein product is CASSPGTGFNQPQHF. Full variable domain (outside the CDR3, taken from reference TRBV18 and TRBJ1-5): NAGVMQNPRHLVRRRGQEARLRCSPMKGHSHVYWYRQLPEEGLKFMVYLQKENIIDESGMPKERFSAEFPKEGPSILRIQQVVRGDSAAYFCASSPGTGFNQPQHFGDGTRLSIL.

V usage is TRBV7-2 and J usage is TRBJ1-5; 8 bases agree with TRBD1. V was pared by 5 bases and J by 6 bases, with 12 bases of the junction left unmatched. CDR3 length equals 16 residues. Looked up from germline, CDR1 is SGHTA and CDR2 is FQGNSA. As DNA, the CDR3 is TGTGCCAGCAGCCCACAGGACAGGGTTCCCAGTCAGCCCCAGCATTTT. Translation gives CASSPQDRVPSQPQHF.

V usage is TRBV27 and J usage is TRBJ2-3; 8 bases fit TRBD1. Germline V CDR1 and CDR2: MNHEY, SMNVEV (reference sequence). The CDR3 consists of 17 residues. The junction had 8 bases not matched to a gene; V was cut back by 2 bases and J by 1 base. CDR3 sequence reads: CASSLALSTGGTDTQYF. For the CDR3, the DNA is TGTGCCAGCAGTTTAGCCCTATCGACAGGGGGCACAGATACGCAGTATTTT.

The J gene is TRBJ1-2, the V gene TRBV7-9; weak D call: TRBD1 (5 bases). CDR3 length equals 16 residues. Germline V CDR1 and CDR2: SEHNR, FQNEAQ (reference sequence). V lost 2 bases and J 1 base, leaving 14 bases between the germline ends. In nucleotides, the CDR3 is TGTGCCAGCAGCTTATTCTCAGGGTCCCATAACTATGGCTACACCTTC. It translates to CASSLFSGSHNYGYTF.

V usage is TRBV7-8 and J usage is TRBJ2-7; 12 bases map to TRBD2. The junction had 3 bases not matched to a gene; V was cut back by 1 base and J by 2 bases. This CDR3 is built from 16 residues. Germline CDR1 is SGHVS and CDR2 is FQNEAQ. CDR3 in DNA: TGTGCCAGCAGCTTAGGGACTAGCGGGAAACCCTACGAGCAGTACGTC. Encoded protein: CASSLGTSGKPYEQYV.

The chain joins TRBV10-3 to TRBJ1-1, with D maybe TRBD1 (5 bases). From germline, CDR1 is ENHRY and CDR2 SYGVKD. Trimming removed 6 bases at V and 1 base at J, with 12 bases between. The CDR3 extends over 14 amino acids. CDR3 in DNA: TGTGCCATCAGAGGATGGCAGGGGAACACTGAAGCTTTCTTT. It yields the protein CAIRGWQGNTEAFF.

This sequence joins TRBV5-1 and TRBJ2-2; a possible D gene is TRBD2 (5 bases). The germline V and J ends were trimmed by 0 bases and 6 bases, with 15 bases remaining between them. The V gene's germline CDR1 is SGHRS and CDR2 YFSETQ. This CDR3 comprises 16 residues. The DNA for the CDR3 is TGCGCCAGCAGCTTGGCCACAGTGGCGGACTCCGGGGAGCTGTTTTTT. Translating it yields CASSLATVADSGELFF.

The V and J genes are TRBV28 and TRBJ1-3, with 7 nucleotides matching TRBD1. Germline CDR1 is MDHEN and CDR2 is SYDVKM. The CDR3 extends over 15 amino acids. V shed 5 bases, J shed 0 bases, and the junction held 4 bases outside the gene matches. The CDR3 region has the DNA TGTGCCAGCAGTCCGGGACAGATCTCTGGAAACACCATATATTTT. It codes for CASSPGQISGNTIYF. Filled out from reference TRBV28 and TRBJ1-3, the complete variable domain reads DVKVTQSSRYLVKRTGEKVFLECVQDMDHENMFWYRQDPGLGLRLIYFSYDVKMKEKGDIPEGYSVSREKKERFSLILESASTNQTSMYLCASSPGQISGNTIYFGEGSWLTVV.

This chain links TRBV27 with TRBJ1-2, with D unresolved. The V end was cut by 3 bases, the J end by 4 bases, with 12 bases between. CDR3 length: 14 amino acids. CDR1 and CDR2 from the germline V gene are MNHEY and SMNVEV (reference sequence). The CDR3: CASSFNSRSYGYTF. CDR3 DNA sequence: TGTGCCAGCAGTTTCAACTCAAGGAGCTATGGCTACACCTTC.

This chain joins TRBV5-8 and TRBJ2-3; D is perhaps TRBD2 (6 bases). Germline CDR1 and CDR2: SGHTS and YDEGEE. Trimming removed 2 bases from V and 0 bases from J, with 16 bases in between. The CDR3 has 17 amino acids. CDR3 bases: TGTGCCAGCAGCTTAGAAACAGGCGCGGGGAGCACAGATACGCAGTATTTT. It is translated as CASSLETGAGSTDTQYF.

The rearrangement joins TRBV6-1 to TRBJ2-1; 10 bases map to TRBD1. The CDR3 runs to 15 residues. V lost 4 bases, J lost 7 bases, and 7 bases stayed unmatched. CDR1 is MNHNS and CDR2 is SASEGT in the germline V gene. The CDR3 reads CASSATTGGKNEQFF. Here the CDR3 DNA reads TGTGCCAGCAGTGCCACGACAGGGGGCAAGAATGAGCAGTTCTTC.

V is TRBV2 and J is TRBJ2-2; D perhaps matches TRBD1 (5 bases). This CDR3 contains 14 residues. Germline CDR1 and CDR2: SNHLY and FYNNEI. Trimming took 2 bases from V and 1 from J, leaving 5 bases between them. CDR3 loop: CASSERGNTGELFF. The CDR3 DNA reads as TGTGCCAGCAGTGAAAGGGGGAACACCGGGGAGCTGTTTTTT.

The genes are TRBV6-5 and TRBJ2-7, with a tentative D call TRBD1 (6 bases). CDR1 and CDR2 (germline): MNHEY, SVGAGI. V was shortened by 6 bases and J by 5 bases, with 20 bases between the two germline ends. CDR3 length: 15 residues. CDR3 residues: CASSSTRQVSDEQYV. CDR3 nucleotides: TGTGCCAGCAGCTCAACCCGACAGGTCTCTGACGAGCAGTACGTC.

CDR3 DNA sequence: TGTGCCAGCAGCGTAAGCGCTAGCGGGGGGCCGACAGATACGCAGTATTTT. Encoded protein: CASSVSASGGPTDTQYF. J is TRBJ2-3 and V is TRBV9, with 11 bases lining up with TRBD2. Germline V lookup: CDR1 SGDLS, CDR2 YYNGEE. After removal of 1 base from V and 3 bases from J, the junction contained 7 bases not matched to a gene. CDR3 length equals 17 residues.

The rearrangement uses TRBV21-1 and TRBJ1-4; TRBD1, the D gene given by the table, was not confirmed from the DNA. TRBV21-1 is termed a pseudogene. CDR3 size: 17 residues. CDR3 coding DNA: TGTGCCAGCATAAGTCTTCGGGACAGGGGGAGAGGGGAAAAACTGTTTTTT. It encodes CASISLRDRGRGEKLFF.

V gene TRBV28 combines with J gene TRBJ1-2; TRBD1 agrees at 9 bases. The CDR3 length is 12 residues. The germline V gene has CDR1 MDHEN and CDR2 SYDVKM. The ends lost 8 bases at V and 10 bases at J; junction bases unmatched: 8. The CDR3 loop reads CASSPGQGAYTF. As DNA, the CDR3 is TGTGCCAGCTCACCGGGACAGGGTGCCTACACCTTC.

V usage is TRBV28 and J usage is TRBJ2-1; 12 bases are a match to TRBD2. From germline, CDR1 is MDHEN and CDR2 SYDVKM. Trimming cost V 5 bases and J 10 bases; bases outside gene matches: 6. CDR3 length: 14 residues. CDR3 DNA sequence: TGTGCCAGCAGTCGGACTAGCGGGGTCCTCGAGCAGTTCTTC. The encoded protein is CASSRTSGVLEQFF.

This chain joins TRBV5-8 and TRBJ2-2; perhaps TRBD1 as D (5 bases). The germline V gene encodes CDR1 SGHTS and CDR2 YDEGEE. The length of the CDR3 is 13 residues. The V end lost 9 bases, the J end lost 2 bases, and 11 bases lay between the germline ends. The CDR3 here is CAISTDNTGELFF. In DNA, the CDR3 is TGTGCCATCTCGACAGATAACACCGGGGAGCTGTTTTTT. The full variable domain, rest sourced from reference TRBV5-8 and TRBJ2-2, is EAGVTQSPTHLIKTRGQQATLRCSPISGHTSVYWYQQALGLGLQFLLWYDEGEERNRGNFPPRFSGRQFPNYSSELNVNALELEDSALYLCAISTDNTGELFFGEGSRLTVL.

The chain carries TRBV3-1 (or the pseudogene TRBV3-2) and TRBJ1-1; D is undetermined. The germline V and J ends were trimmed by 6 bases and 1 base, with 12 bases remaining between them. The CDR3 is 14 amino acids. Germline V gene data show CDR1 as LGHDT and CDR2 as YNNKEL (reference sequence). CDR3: CASSRVGGNTEAFF. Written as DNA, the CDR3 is TGTGCCAGCAGTCGGGTAGGAGGGAACACTGAAGCTTTCTTT.

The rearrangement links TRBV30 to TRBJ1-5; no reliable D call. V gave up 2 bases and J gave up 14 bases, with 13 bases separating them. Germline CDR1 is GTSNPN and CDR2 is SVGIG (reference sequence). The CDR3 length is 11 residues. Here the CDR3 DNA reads TGTGCCTGGAGTAGAGGGAAGGAGGAGCATTTT. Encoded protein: CAWSRGKEEHF.

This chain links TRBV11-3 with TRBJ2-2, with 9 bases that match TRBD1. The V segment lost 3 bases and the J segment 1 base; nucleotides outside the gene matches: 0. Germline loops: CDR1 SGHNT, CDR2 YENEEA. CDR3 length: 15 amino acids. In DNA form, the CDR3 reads TGTGCCAGCAGCTTGGGACAGGGGAACACCGGGGAGCTGTTTTTT. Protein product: CASSLGQGNTGELFF.

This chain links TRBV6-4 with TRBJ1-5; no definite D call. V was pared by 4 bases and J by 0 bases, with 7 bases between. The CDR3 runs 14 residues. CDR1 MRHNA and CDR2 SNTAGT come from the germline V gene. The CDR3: CASSATFSNQPQHF. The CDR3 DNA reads TGTGCCAGCAGTGCGACATTTAGCAATCAGCCCCAGCATTTT.